This T cell receptor beta chain was captured in a study of T cells after yellow fever vaccination. General study findings and limits: Across the CD4 and CD8 compartments, a small share of clonotypes was present in both.

TCRdb reprocessed the 5' RACE reads with MiXCR, giving one entry per CDR3 protein. The sample holds approximately 550,000 distinct CDR3 sequences; over 15% are singletons and the top ten take roughly 13%. Germline V gene lookup returns CDR1 SGHRS and CDR2 YFSETQ. The CDR3 length is 19 residues. Losses at the gene ends were 3 bases for V and 4 bases for J; bases not matched to a gene: 19. Turning to this clonotype: Antigen unknown.

This rearrangement joins TRBV5-1 to TRBJ2-1; 7 bases are shared with TRBD1. The TCR originated in a man aged 30 to 45 who received the YFV17D yellow fever vaccine. The material sequenced was PBMCs, taken 15 days after the yellow fever booster vaccination. CDR3 sequence: CASSSEKYRGRHNYNEQFF. CDR3 DNA: TGCGCCAGCAGCTCGGAGAAATACAGGGGACGCCACAATTACAATGAGCAGTTCTTC.